This TCR beta chain is from a study of cytotoxic CD8 clonotypes in ibrutinib-treated CLL. The CDR3 totals 16 residues. V lost 4 bases, J lost 3 bases, and 16 bases lay in between. Germline V gives CDR1 LGHNA, CDR2 YNFKEQ. Produced via immunoSEQ multiplex PCR; TCRdb's table is partial and in-frame only. The data contain approximately 26,000 clones, 85% of them singletons. This TCR derives from a human donor with chronic lymphocytic leukemia. The specimen comprised PBMCs, sampled after 24 months of ibrutinib treatment. The chain employs TRBV4-2 and TRBJ2-1, with D perhaps matching TRBD2 (6 bases). The CDR3, as DNA: TGTGCCAGCAGCCCCTTTAGCGGAGACAACTACAATGAGCAGTTCTTC. This translates into CASSPFSGDNYNEQFF.